The TCR beta chain described here comes from a study of cytomegalovirus exposure and HLA in healthy donors (dated by TCRdb to about 2017). Turning to the overall study: In an earlier analysis of 450 to 750 of the donors, approximately 260 Gb of sequence data and some 120 million unique TCR beta sequences from about 179 million T cells were reported. Besides the first cohort of 550 to 750 subjects, a separate validation cohort made up of 120 different subjects was used. A later genetic analysis used genome-wide SNP genotypes for about 55% of the 666 donors, treating that subset as a discovery cohort. An earlier analysis of around 580 of the donors used high-throughput TCR beta sequencing to judge whether each TCR beta V gene segment behaved as functional or pseudogenic. Both class I and class II loci were covered by HLA typing, at four-digit resolution. Using immunosequencing, the study profiled T cell repertoires from around 670 subjects and related those repertoires to cytomegalovirus serostatus. High-throughput TCR immunosequencing, statistical association of individual TCRs with disease status, and machine learning were combined to predict cytomegalovirus infection status. The study was designed to test whether signatures of past pathogen exposure could be identified by cataloging public T cell receptors. Donor age, sex, ethnicity and CMV serostatus were compiled alongside the repertoire data. A later analysis re-analyzed previously published TCR beta repertoires from hundreds of donors and added high-resolution HLA genotyping to study TCR occurrence patterns. Roughly 5 DR-DQ haplotypes were handled as single units for association and clustering, since linkage in the cohort was strong. Roughly 300 gigabases of sequencing data and 75 million to 85 million unique TCR sequences made up an early release that covered some 640 HLA-typed donors. Among about 360 genotyped donors of the cohort, an average of 235,054 unique TCR beta nucleotide sequences were sequenced per donor, around 18% of them non-productive. Typing coverage differed by locus: A, B, C, DRB1 and DQB1 were typed in roughly 629-640 donors, DQA1 in 500 to 550, DPA1 in approximately 610, and DPB1 in 400 to 490. The genetic ancestry cluster associated with self-reported Caucasian donors included about 84% of the 350 to 500 genotyped donors. The later analysis used no new phenotypic data to find candidate immune exposures, relying instead on TCR beta sequences and their occurrence across donors. Every discovery cohort repertoire had been produced on one sequencing platform. Broader findings and caveats from the paper: A later analysis found that HLA-associated TCR beta chains were more clonally expanded and had lower generation probabilities than equally common non-associated chains. In a later genetic analysis, a missense DCLRE1C variant was associated with V-gene and J-gene trimming of TCR beta chains, and the association was replicated in an independent cohort. Several of the top co-occurrence clusters appeared to be linked to parvovirus B19, influenza, CMV and Epstein-Barr virus, according to a later analysis. The cohort was sequenced for TCR beta chains only, and without alpha or paired-chain data the features that could be detected were limited. Some 16 rarely observed V segments, including chromosome 9 orphons, were excluded from the earlier analysis of some 590 of the donors because counts were too low. The authors suggested that the approach could potentially be extended to other disease states and immunological phenotypes. In vitro tests confirmed that three of the cytomegalovirus-associated TCR beta chains recognize cytomegalovirus antigens. In a later analysis, most CMV-associated TCR beta chains were found to appear HLA-restricted, with HLA associations seemingly driven largely by CMV exposure. Correlated functional status among segregating V segments might reflect linkage disequilibrium, but an unknown experimental factor could not be ruled out. A later genetic analysis reported fewer N-insertions in productive TCRs among donors in an Asian-associated ancestry cluster than the roughly 620-donor mean. Because some donors lacked HLA typing at each locus, the association tests relied only on the typed subset. In the study, approximately 160 TCR beta chains were listed as associated with cytomegalovirus. A later analysis found that TCR association rates varied across HLA loci, with DRB1 alleles showing the most associated TCRs and HLA-C alleles the fewest. CMV serostatus was the only immune exposure information available for the cohort. A cluster of highly shared sequence variants was judged likely to represent a technical artifact of the sequencing pipeline. Some IMGT-functional V segments, including TRBV6-2 and TRBV6-3, could not be distinguished by the 87-base-pair reads and were therefore excluded. At a false discovery rate of 0.05, a later analysis linked fewer than 20,000 TCR beta sequences to specific HLA alleles. A further reported finding was that TCR beta sequences accurately predicted the HLA-A and HLA-B alleles for most subjects in the first cohort. Assigning TCR associations to individual alleles was difficult when HLA alleles, especially DR and DQ, strongly co-occurred. In both the original and validation cohorts, the classifier was reported to diagnose cytomegalovirus status with high specificity and sensitivity. Sequencing depth was assumed to be roughly uniform across donors in the presence/absence analyses, though that assumption may not hold. Across donors, most TCR sequences were observed very rarely, whereas some public TCRs were present in many individuals. An earlier analysis of approximately 590 of the donors showed that most TCR beta V segments appeared in productive rearrangements either about 90% or about 30% of the time, which broadly matched IMGT annotations.

With regard to this clone: Its antigen remains undetermined. Base qualities are missing; no much larger clone stands one base away.

For CDR1 and CDR2, the germline V gene lists MDHEN and SYDVKM. CDR3 length: 14 amino acids, cysteine to phenylalanine. Just the 42-base CDR3 DNA is kept, in frame starting at base 1. V drops 8 bases and J drops 3 bases, leaving 16 bases in between. The cohort consisted of 650 to 700 healthy bone marrow donors. All cohort members were sampled while nominally healthy, although unrecorded immune exposures were likely present. The donor was CMV seronegative and belonged to the group of more than 300 seronegative cohort members. Each donor provided a peripheral blood sample, and peripheral blood mononuclear cells were used for TCR beta sequencing. The Qiagen DNeasy Blood Extraction Kit was used to extract genomic DNA from the blood cell samples. Libraries came from the immunoSEQ multiplex PCR assay. A mixture of 60 forward primers for TCR Vbeta segments and 13 reverse primers for TCR Jbeta segments was used in the multiplex PCR. Amplification of the CDR3 region of rearranged TCR beta genes was performed with a multiplex PCR assay on genomic DNA. The amplified TCR beta libraries were sequenced on the Illumina HiSeq System as 87-base-pair reads. The study's processing was this. In a later analysis, about 80 million unique TCR beta chains were counted across the approximately 640 repertoires, and some 10 million of these chains were shared by at least two donors. A nearest-neighbor algorithm error-corrected the raw reads and collapsed the reads into unique sequences, merging closely related sequences to remove PCR and sequencing errors. To assign V, D and J gene segments, CDR3 sequences were aligned to IMGT reference sequences. For a sequence to be retained, at least a six-nucleotide match to both a V gene segment and a J gene segment was required. Rearrangements were called productive when the CDR3 lacked stop codons and stayed in frame with V and J; all others were non-productive. Following IMGT convention, CDR3 was defined as the stretch from the second conserved V-encoded cysteine up to the conserved J-encoded phenylalanine. Sequences without an unambiguous match to a single V gene segment were excluded from the earlier analysis of about 640 of the donors. An earlier analysis of around 600 of the donors classified V segments as functional when productive rearrangements were above 56.7% and as segregating when the standard deviation between donors was above 5%. To diagnose cytomegalovirus status from the catalog of TCR beta chain sequences, a statistical classification framework was built. In a later analysis, TCR nucleotide sequences were compared against IMGT/GENE-DB human TR gene sequences so that V and J genes could be assigned. A later analysis assigned CDR3 sequences and most-parsimonious VDJ recombination scenarios with the TCRdist pipeline. In a later analysis, each TCR beta chain was defined by its CDR3 amino acid sequence together with its V-gene family, and reads lacking a unique V-gene family were excluded. To address suspected cross-contamination and a sequencing artifact, a later analysis removed around 600 highly shared, low-generation-probability nucleotide sequences. For each public chain, a later analysis derived a clonal expansion index from normalized ranks of inferred template counts within each repertoire. Generation probabilities in a later analysis came from a VDJ recombination model fitted to out-of-frame rearrangements, and those results were checked against IGoR. Hypergeometric tests were used in a later analysis to score TCR-TCR, TCR-HLA and TCR-CMV co-occurrence, with a repertoire-size bias correction applied to the TCR pairs. A later analysis estimated false discovery rates by permuting HLA or CMV assignments 20 times. A later analysis grouped co-occurring TCRs with DBSCAN, adding TCRdist sequence similarity when clustering within HLA-allele-positive subsets. Repertoires with fewer than 30,000 or more than 120,000 public chains were left out of co-occurrence clustering, as were five repertoires with anomalous nucleotide sharing. TCRdb took over this immuneACCESS table, retaining in-frame rearrangements with V and J assigned. Such tables are incomplete; in checked studies, under half of the missing clones stem from an unresolved V gene, and the remainder is unexplained. V and J calls plus clone size are reproduced from that table; the DNA served to infer D and trimming. The sample table records 210,000 or so clones; approximately 87% of these occur just once. The top ten clonotypes cover about 1.2% of the sample.

The chain is made from TRBV28 and TRBJ2-5, and TRBD2 may be the D gene, going by 5 matching bases. The sequence came from a man younger than 45 in good health and CMV-seronegative. The sample consisted of PBMCs. In nucleotides, the sequence is TGTGCCAGCTGGAGAACCGGGAAAAAAGAGACCCAGTACTTC. Its product reads: CASWRTGKKETQYF.